Detailed here is one T cell receptor beta chain. Its antigen is not known. These data originate in a study of cytomegalovirus exposure and HLA in healthy donors. PCR amplification relied on 60 Vbeta primers (plus 13 Jbeta primers). Some clones are missing from TCRdb's copy, which holds only in-frame ones; the method was immunoSEQ multiplex PCR. This table has about 160,000 clones, about 68% appearing once. Study findings and constraints: Analyses of presence/absence relied on an assumption of roughly uniform sequencing depth across donors. An ancestry cluster, one associated with Asian ancestry, reportedly showed fewer N-insertions than the approximately 650-donor mean in a later analysis.

CDR1 and CDR2 from the germline V gene are SGHNT and YYREEE (reference sequence). CDR3 length: 14 amino acids. The ends lost 0 bases at V and 7 bases at J; junction bases unmatched: 5. The receptor comes from a man in his late teens or twenties in good health and CMV-seronegative. Source material: PBMCs. The chain couples TRBV5-4 to TRBJ1-2, with 8 bases fitting TRBD1. CDR3 amino acids: CASSLAGQGGGYTF. The CDR3 DNA sequence: TGTGCCAGCAGCTTGGCAGGACAGGGAGGTGGCTACACCTTC. Combining the CDR3 with reference TRBV5-4 and TRBJ1-2 gives the whole variable domain ETGVTQSPTHLIKTRGQQVTLRCSSQSGHNTVSWYQQALGQGPQFIFQYYREEENGRGNFPPRFSGLQFPNYSSELNVNALELDDSALYLCASSLAGQGGGYTFGSGTRLTVV.